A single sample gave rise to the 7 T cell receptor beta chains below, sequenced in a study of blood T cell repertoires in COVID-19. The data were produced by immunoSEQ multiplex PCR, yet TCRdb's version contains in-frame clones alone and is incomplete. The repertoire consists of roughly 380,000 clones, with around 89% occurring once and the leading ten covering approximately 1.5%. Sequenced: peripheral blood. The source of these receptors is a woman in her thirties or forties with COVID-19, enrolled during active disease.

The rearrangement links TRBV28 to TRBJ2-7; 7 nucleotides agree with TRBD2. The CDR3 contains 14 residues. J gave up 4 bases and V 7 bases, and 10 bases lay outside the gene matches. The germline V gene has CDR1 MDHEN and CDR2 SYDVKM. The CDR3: CASTLPGLPYEQYF. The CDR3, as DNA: TGTGCCAGCACCCTGCCGGGACTACCTTACGAGCAGTACTTC.

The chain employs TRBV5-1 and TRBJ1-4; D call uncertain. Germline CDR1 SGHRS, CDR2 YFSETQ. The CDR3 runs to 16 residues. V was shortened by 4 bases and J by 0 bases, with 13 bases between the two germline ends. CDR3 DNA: TGCGCCAGCAGCCAACGAGGAGCTGCAACTAATGAAAAACTGTTTTTT. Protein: CASSQRGAATNEKLFF.

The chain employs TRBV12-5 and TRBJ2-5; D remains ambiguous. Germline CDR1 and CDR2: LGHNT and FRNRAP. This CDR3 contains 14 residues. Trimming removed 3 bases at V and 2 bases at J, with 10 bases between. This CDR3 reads CASGFSLKQETQYF. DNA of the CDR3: TGTGCTAGTGGTTTTTCCCTAAAGCAAGAGACCCAGTACTTC.

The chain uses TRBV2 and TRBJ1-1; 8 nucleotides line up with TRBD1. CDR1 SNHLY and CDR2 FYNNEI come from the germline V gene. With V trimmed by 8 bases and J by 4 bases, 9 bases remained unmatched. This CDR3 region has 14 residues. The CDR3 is CASGDRQGSTEAFF. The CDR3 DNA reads TGTGCCAGCGGAGACCGACAGGGGAGCACTGAAGCTTTCTTT.

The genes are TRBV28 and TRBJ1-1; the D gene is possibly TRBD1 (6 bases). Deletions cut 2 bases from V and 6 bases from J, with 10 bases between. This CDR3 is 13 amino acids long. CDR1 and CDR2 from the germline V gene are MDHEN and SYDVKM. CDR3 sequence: CASSLTGLAEAFF. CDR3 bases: TGTGCCAGCAGTTTAACAGGGCTAGCTGAAGCTTTCTTT.

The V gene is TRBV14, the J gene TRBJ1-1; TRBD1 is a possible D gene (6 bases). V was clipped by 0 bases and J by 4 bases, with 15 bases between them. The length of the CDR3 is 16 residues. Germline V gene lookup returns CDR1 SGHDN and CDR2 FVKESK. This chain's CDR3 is CASSQEGFYRATEAFF. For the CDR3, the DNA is TGTGCCAGCAGCCAAGAAGGATTCTACAGGGCCACTGAAGCTTTCTTT.

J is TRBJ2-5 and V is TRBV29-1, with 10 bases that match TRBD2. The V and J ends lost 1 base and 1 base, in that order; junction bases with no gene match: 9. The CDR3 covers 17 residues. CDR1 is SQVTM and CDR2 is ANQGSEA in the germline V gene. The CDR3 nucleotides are TGCAGCGTTGAAGGGAGGCGGGCTAGCGGGAGCCAAGAGACCCAGTACTTC. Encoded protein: CSVEGRRASGSQETQYF.